The rows below give T cell receptor beta chains drawn from one sample of a study of Ad26.COV2.S vaccination and SARS-CoV-2 variants. The table came from immunoSEQ multiplex PCR; TCRdb's copy has only in-frame clones and leaves some out. The table includes about 680,000 clones, more than 70% detected once. This specimen consisted of peripheral blood, obtained in a trial of Ad26.COV2.S vaccine versus placebo. Receptors were obtained from a person between 18 and 59 years old who received the Ad26.COV2.S COVID-19 vaccine or a placebo. CDR3s include the opening cysteine and the closing phenylalanine or tryptophan. D genes are given only for firm matches. Not every row has a clone size; where given, it reads once, few, many or a size class.

DNA	CDR3	D	size	V	J
TGTGCCAGCAGACTCGACGAAAACTATGGCTACACCTTC	CASRLDENYGYTF	NA	NA	TRBV6-6	TRBJ1-2
TGTGCCAGCAGCCCCCTCGGCTACGAGCAGTACTTC	CASSPLGYEQYF	NA	few	TRBV7-9	TRBJ2-7
TGTGCCAGCAGTAGGGTGGGGTATGGCTACACCTTC	CASSRVGYGYTF	NA	NA	TRBV2	TRBJ1-2
TGCGCCAGCAGCTTCGGGACAGCCCCAGATACGCAGTATTTT	CASSFGTAPDTQYF	TRBD1	NA	TRBV4-3	TRBJ2-3
TGCGCCAGCATTGCCCATGCAGTTTTGAGGTTCTTC	CASIAHAVLRFF	NA	NA	TRBV4-1	TRBJ2-1
TGCGCCAGCAGCCCCCACGACAACTATGGCTACACCTTC	CASSPHDNYGYTF	NA	few	TRBV4-3	TRBJ1-2
TGTGCCAGCAGTTTATCATGGGGGGCTGTGGGGAACACTGAAGCTTTCTTT	CASSLSWGAVGNTEAFF	NA	NA	TRBV27	TRBJ1-1
TGCAGCGTTGCAGAGAGGACCGGTGAAAAACTGTTTTTT	CSVAERTGEKLFF	NA	NA	TRBV29-1	TRBJ1-4
TGTGCCAGCAGCGTAGGCAGGGATAATTCACCCCTCCACTTT	CASSVGRDNSPLHF	NA	NA	TRBV9	TRBJ1-6
TGTGCCAGCTCACCACCAGGGCCCTCCTACGAGCAGTACTTC	CASSPPGPSYEQYF	NA	NA	TRBV18	TRBJ2-7
TGTGCCAGCAGCCAAGCTGGCTTACTATCCTACGAGCAGTACTTC	CASSQAGLLSYEQYF	NA	few	TRBV3-1/TRBV3-2	TRBJ2-7
TGTGCCAGCACCCTCGGGCTAGCGGCGAACACCGGGGAGCTGTTTTTT	CASTLGLAANTGELFF	TRBD2	NA	TRBV6-6	TRBJ2-2
TGTGCCACCAGTGCCCGGGGGGCCGGAGATACGCAGTATTTT	CATSARGAGDTQYF	NA	NA	TRBV24-1	TRBJ2-3
TGTGCCAGCTCACCCCGCGTAAAAGGGCCCCTCTATGGCTACACCTTC	CASSPRVKGPLYGYTF	NA	NA	TRBV18	TRBJ1-2
TGTGCCAGCAGCCCCGGGACTAGCGGGGCTTACGAGCAGTACTTC	CASSPGTSGAYEQYF	TRBD2	NA	TRBV28	TRBJ2-7
TGTGCCAGCAGCCCACAGGGGCCGAGATGGGACACTGAAGCTTTCTTT	CASSPQGPRWDTEAFF	TRBD1	NA	TRBV7-2	TRBJ1-1
TGTGCCAGCAGCTTGGGACAAAGGGAGCAGTACTTC	CASSLGQREQYF	NA	few	TRBV7-9	TRBJ2-7
TGTGCCAGCAGCAAAGAGGGCAGCGGGGGGTGTTCCTACAATGAGCAGTTCTTC	CASSKEGSGGCSYNEQFF	NA	NA	TRBV21-1	TRBJ2-1
TGTGCCAGCAGTTACTCAAGGGTACCCTCCTACGAGCAGTACTTC	CASSYSRVPSYEQYF	NA	NA	TRBV6-5	TRBJ2-7
TGTGCCAGCAGTTTATCCTGGACTAGCGGGGCCCCAAAGACCCAGTACTTC	CASSLSWTSGAPKTQYF	TRBD2	NA	TRBV28	TRBJ2-5
TGTGCCAGCAGCTTGTCGCCCGCGGGACAGGCATTAAATGAGCAGTTCTTC	CASSLSPAGQALNEQFF	TRBD1	NA	TRBV5-4	TRBJ2-1
TGTGCCAGCAGCCAAGATCTAGGCGGGTGGGAGACCCAGTACTTC	CASSQDLGGWETQYF	NA	NA	TRBV3-1/TRBV3-2	TRBJ2-5
TGTGCCAGCAGCCCCCCGGGGAGGGAAGAGACCCAGTACTTC	CASSPPGREETQYF	TRBD2	NA	TRBV5-8	TRBJ2-5
TGCAGCGCTGACAGAGGTGAGCAGTTCTTC	CSADRGEQFF	NA	NA	TRBV29-1	TRBJ2-1
TGTGCCATCAGCAGAACGGAATCCTACGAGCAGTACTTC	CAISRTESYEQYF	NA	NA	TRBV10-3	TRBJ2-7
TGTGCCAGCAGTGAAGGTGTAGCGGACGCCGGAGAGCAGTACTTC	CASSEGVADAGEQYF	NA	NA	TRBV6-1	TRBJ2-7
TGCAGTGCAGTAGGGAGTACTGAAGCTTTCTTT	CSAVGSTEAFF	NA	NA	TRBV20-1	TRBJ1-1
TGTGCCAGCAGTTTCGACAGGGCTGGCAATCAGCCCCAGCATTTT	CASSFDRAGNQPQHF	TRBD1	NA	TRBV7-9	TRBJ1-5
TGCGCCAGCAGCACAACCGGGACTAGCCAAGAGACCCAGTACTTC	CASSTTGTSQETQYF	TRBD2	NA	TRBV5-1	TRBJ2-5
TGCGCCAGCAGCTTGTTCGGGGGGGCTAGCACAGATACGCAGTATTTT	CASSLFGGASTDTQYF	TRBD2	NA	TRBV5-1	TRBJ2-3
TGTGCCAGCAGTTCCGGGACAGGGGAGGATGGAAACACCATATATTTT	CASSSGTGEDGNTIYF	TRBD1	few	TRBV9	TRBJ1-3
TGCAGCGTTGACGGAGTAGGGCTAGCGGGAGGGAATGAGCAGTTCTTC	CSVDGVGLAGGNEQFF	TRBD2	NA	TRBV29-1	TRBJ2-1
TGTGCCAGCAGGAGACAGGCTCAAGAGACCCAGTACTTC	CASRRQAQETQYF	NA	NA	TRBV5-6	TRBJ2-5
TGTGCCAGCGCCAGTAGCGGTTACTCTGGGGCCAACGTCCTGACTTTC	CASASSGYSGANVLTF	NA	NA	TRBV7-9	TRBJ2-6
TGTGCCAGCAGCTTAACTTCCGTAGCGTCCTTCTACGAGCAGTACTTC	CASSLTSVASFYEQYF	NA	NA	TRBV7-6	TRBJ2-7
TGTGCCAGCAGTGCTACTACAGGAGGTGGAAATCAGCCCCAGCATTTT	CASSATTGGGNQPQHF	NA	NA	TRBV25-1	TRBJ1-5
TGTGCCAGCAGTTTGCGTCGCTCGAGGCCCCAGCATTTT	CASSLRRSRPQHF	NA	few	TRBV12-3/TRBV12-4	TRBJ1-5
TGTGCCAGCAGCTTACAGGGGACCATGAACACTGAAGCTTTCTTT	CASSLQGTMNTEAFF	NA	few	TRBV7-2	TRBJ1-1
TGTGCCAGCGGGGACAGGGGAACCTCTGGAAACACCATATATTTT	CASGDRGTSGNTIYF	TRBD1	NA	TRBV2	TRBJ1-3
TGTGCCAGCAGCTTAAGGGGGACCTCAGATACGCAGTATTTT	CASSLRGTSDTQYF	NA	NA	TRBV11-2	TRBJ2-3
TGTGCCAGCAGCCGGAGCGGGGGGCTTAGCACAGATACGCAGTATTTT	CASSRSGGLSTDTQYF	TRBD2	NA	TRBV4-2	TRBJ2-3
TGTGCCAGCAGCCGTATCGGACTAGCGGATACGCAGTATTTT	CASSRIGLADTQYF	TRBD2	NA	TRBV7-2	TRBJ2-3
TGCAGCCTCCGGGACAAAGAGACCCAGTACTTC	CSLRDKETQYF	NA	NA	TRBV29-1	TRBJ2-5
TGTGCCAGCAGTGACAGGGGGGGTTCACCCCTCCACTTT	CASSDRGGSPLHF	NA	NA	TRBV6-4	TRBJ1-6
TGCGCCAGCAGCTTGATTCCCGGGGCCCCCTACGAGCAGTACTTC	CASSLIPGAPYEQYF	NA	NA	TRBV5-1	TRBJ2-7
TGTGCCTGTCCGGGACAGGGATACTCTGGAAACACCATATATTTT	CACPGQGYSGNTIYF	TRBD1	NA	TRBV30	TRBJ1-3
TGTGCCAGCTCACCTACCCTAGCGGGGATTTACGAGCAGTACTTC	CASSPTLAGIYEQYF	TRBD2	NA	TRBV18	TRBJ2-7
TGTGCCAGCAGACCCCGAACAGGGACGAACACTGAAGCTTTCTTT	CASRPRTGTNTEAFF	NA	NA	TRBV11-2	TRBJ1-1
TGTGCCAGCAGCTTAAGGGACAGTGTTACCGGGGAGCTGTTTTTT	CASSLRDSVTGELFF	TRBD1	NA	TRBV7-9	TRBJ2-2
TGTGCCTGGAGTCCTGGACAGGGCAATCAGCCCCAGCATTTT	CAWSPGQGNQPQHF	TRBD1	NA	TRBV30	TRBJ1-5
TGTGCCAGTAGTATACTCGACCCTGACTATGAGCAGTTCTTC	CASSILDPDYEQFF	NA	NA	TRBV19	TRBJ2-1